The sequence of this TCR beta chain was determined in a study of PD-L1 blockade in urothelial cancer (TCRdb year 2017). General notes on the study: Every patient began therapy at some point between 2014 and 2015 and was given atezolizumab 1,200 mg intravenously every 3 weeks. TCR sequencing covered pretreatment tumor samples and matched, serially collected peripheral blood taken before and after atezolizumab treatment. In the same patients who had TCR sequencing, pretreatment tumors also underwent whole exome sequencing and RNA sequencing. About 90% of the roughly 30 patients were identified as males with urothelial cancer of bladder origin, and a prior smoking history was reported by 18 of 29 patients. Blood samples were analyzed at 3 weeks after treatment start (second dose) and at 6 weeks after treatment start. Pretreatment blood TCR-seq was available for around 29 patients, at least one posttreatment blood collection was obtained for around 25 patients, and tumor TCR-seq was available for around 25 patients. Under ten patients reached durable clinical benefit, while around 19 patients did not. A median of roughly 140,000 T cells and some 82,000 unique TCRs was obtained from blood samples, and a median clonality of approximately 0.08 was observed. An ECOG performance status of 0 or 1 was recorded for the patients, and 0 to 3 prior chemotherapy regimens had been received by the patients. Durable clinical benefit was defined as progression-free survival longer than 6 months, and TCR features were also tested against progression-free and overall survival. Somatic, immune and clinical correlates of response to PD-L1 blockade with atezolizumab in urothelial cancer were the focus of an exploratory multi-omic analysis.

As for this clone: Its binding antigen is unknown. No much larger clone is present one base from it, and per-base qualities are unavailable.

The sample's time point label is to be understood as: pretreatment peripheral blood. A cohort of approximately 31 patients with locally advanced or metastatic urothelial carcinoma, treated at Memorial Sloan Kettering on a trial protocol, was included. Peripheral blood mononuclear cells were collected pretreatment and during treatment, with between 1 and 8 total time points per patient. The Qiagen DNeasy Blood extraction kit was used to purify genomic DNA from total PBMCs and tumor samples. PBMCs were collected pretreatment and during treatment, and were isolated and stored as previously described. General conclusions and limits of the study: Because the sample size was small (n ≈ 27) and many exploratory analyses were performed, the results are intended to be hypothesis-generating. Improved progression-free and overall survival was associated with having pretreatment peripheral blood TCR clonality below the median. Among patients with durable benefit, tumor-associated TCR clones showed greater expansion in peripheral blood 3 weeks after treatment started (n of about 20, p = 0.022).

To estimate absolute template abundance from read counts, synthetic TCR analog templates were spiked into each PCR. The immunoSEQ assay was used to amplify TCRbeta CDR3 regions from genomic DNA with bias-controlled V and J gene primers. Sequencing of rearranged TCRbeta segments was performed at approximately 20X coverage. The published analysis was carried out like this. Clustering was used to correct sequencing errors, and CDR3s were annotated against IMGT so that V, D and J genes could be assigned. Out-of-frame and stop-codon sequences were excluded, and only productive TCRbeta rearrangements were used in downstream analyses. Clonality was calculated as one minus the Shannon entropy normalized by the log of the number of unique productive sequences. Fisher's exact test with Benjamini-Hochberg correction, using a cutoff of adjusted p below 0.01, was how clones that differed between time points or between blood and tumor were identified. TCRdb holds this immuneACCESS table with in-frame rearrangements only. Some clones are missing; in checked studies, unresolved V genes explain under half, and the rest has no known cause. V and J calls and clone size are those listed in that table; D and trimming were worked out from the DNA. The sample table lists tens of thousands of clones, around four fifths of them with a count of one. The ten top clones hold 6.5% to 8% of the sample.

The sequence was obtained from a man in his forties with urothelial cancer. The sample consisted of PBMCs, taken around atezolizumab (anti-PD-L1) treatment.

The bases are TGTGCCAGCAGCTTCGGTGATCAGGTTGCATTGAATGAGCAGTTCTTC. Its protein is CASSFGDQVALNEQFF. Recombination linked TRBV5-7 to TRBJ2-1; too little of a D gene remains to name it. TRBV5-7 is annotated as an ORF whose role is uncertain. Between the V and J ends, shortened by 2 bases and 7 bases respectively, the junction contains 19 bases. The CDR3 runs 16 residues from the cysteine to the phenylalanine. Only the CDR3 DNA is retained, 48 bases long and in frame from the first base.